The source of this TCR beta chain is a study of cytomegalovirus exposure and HLA in healthy donors. Trimming took 8 bases from V and 1 from J, leaving 11 bases between them. Germline-derived CDR1 and CDR2 are MNHNS and SASEGT. This CDR3 comprises 13 residues. The PCR made use of 60 Vbeta and 13 Jbeta primers. The data were produced by immunoSEQ multiplex PCR, yet TCRdb's version contains in-frame clones alone and is incomplete. The repertoire holds 60,000 to 75,000 clones, roughly 80% seen once, with 2.9% in the top ten. This clone has only one observation. The chain has TRBV6-1 and TRBJ1-1, with a weak D call TRBD1 (5 bases). The clonotype originates from a woman in her twenties or thirties in good health and CMV-seronegative. The sequenced sample consisted of PBMCs. The CDR3 spells CASLRTRNTEAFF. The CDR3 region has the DNA TGTGCCAGCTTAAGGACAAGGAACACTGAAGCTTTCTTT.